This T cell receptor (beta chain) was identified during a study of T cell repertoires in cytomegalovirus infection. Across the whole study: CMV infection plus the matching HLA type was flagged by public TCR beta signatures.

TCRdb independently ran MiXCR on the reads; one entry per CDR3 protein. The sample holds roughly 250,000 distinct CDR3 sequences, 22% seen once. The V and J ends lost 5 bases and 0 bases respectively, with 20 bases between them. This CDR3 spans 18 amino acids. In germline, CDR1 is SGHTA, CDR2 FQGNSA. Points from the study as a whole: HLA-C-restricted CMV-specific TCR beta clonotypes prevailed in the ex vivo response. The cumulative frequency of public TCR beta families identified carriers of CMV plus the relevant HLA.

In this sample, this clonotype turned up many times. The antigen is unknown. This TCR was sampled from a human donor in good health (CMV status not recorded). Some clones in this sample may be carry-over from other donors' samples. Source material: CD8+ T cells from PBMCs. The chain is built from TRBV7-2 and TRBJ1-5, with D possibly TRBD1 on 5 matching bases. The CDR3 protein is CASSLRHPGTTSNQPQHF. In DNA, the CDR3 is TGTGCCAGCAGCCTTAGGCATCCAGGGACTACTAGCAATCAGCCCCAGCATTTT. The variable domain in full, with the rest retrieved from reference TRBV7-2 and TRBJ1-5, is GAGVSQSPSNKVTEKGKDVELRCDPISGHTALYWYRQSLGQGLEFLIYFQGNSAPDKSGLPSDRFSAERTGGSVSTLTIQRTQQEDSAVYLCASSLRHPGTTSNQPQHFGDGTRLSIL.